This TCR beta chain was profiled in a study of T cells in Graves' hyperthyroidism and ophthalmopathy. The study's findings and limits: The blood repertoire included most of the expanded thyroid clonotypes above 0.001.

This CDR3 contains 16 residues. The V and J ends lost 4 bases and 2 bases, in that order; junction bases with no gene match: 8. CDR1 and CDR2 (germline): MNHEY, SMNVEV (reference sequence). This clonotype showed up many times. No antigen is known for it. Amplification yielded TCR beta CDR3 regions, with RNA transcripts as the source. HTBI primers drove first-round RT-PCR of the TCR CDR3. TCRdb reprocessed the multiplex PCR reads with MiXCR, giving one entry per CDR3 protein. The data show 600,000 to 750,000 distinct CDR3 sequences, 17% seen once. The definition of stable Graves' hyperthyroidism was no ophthalmopathy progression within 18 months. It was uncontrolled infection, other autoimmune disease, pregnancy or lactation that excluded patients. Each 10 ml fresh peripheral blood draw supplied the PBMCs.

Sequencing was carried out using blood. The receptor's source is a man over 45 with Graves' hyperthyroidism. The gene calls are TRBV27 and TRBJ1-5, with 7 bases fitting TRBD1. CDR3 loop: CASSSAGTEGNQPQHF. Written as DNA, the CDR3 is TGTGCCAGCAGTTCCGCCGGGACAGAGGGCAATCAGCCCCAGCATTTT.